The T cell receptor beta chain under discussion was sequenced for a study of shared clonotypes between healthy human individuals. Points from the study as a whole: The study found about 5.1% of naive CD4 clonotypes shared across four donors. It was only blood that was sampled, and tissue repertoires likely differ.

CD45RO-negative CD8 cells positively selected for CCR7 made up the naive population, which excluded terminally differentiated effector memory CD45RA+ cells. The CDR3 length is 15 residues. Germline-derived CDR1 and CDR2 are SGHRS and YFSETQ. Trimming removed 2 bases at V and 2 bases at J, with 10 bases between. Several immunoSEQ plates received, in even portions, the genomic DNA of each subset. TCRdb keeps only in-frame clones here, not all; method: immunoSEQ multiplex PCR. The sample has hundreds of thousands of clones; approximately 96% are singletons. In the case of this clone: Its antigen is currently unknown.

The chain is built from TRBV5-1 and TRBJ2-2; D is unclear. Sequencing used naive CD8+ T cells sorted from blood. The TCR was taken from a woman in her thirties in good health. The CDR3, as DNA: TGCGCCAGCAGCTTCGGGCAGATTAACACCGGGGAGCTGTTTTTT. It encodes CASSFGQINTGELFF.